This entry describes one T cell receptor beta chain. The entry originates in a study of cytomegalovirus exposure and HLA in healthy donors. Primers included in the PCR were 60 Vbeta and 13 Jbeta primers. The method was immunoSEQ multiplex PCR; TCRdb's version includes in-frame clones alone and lacks a portion of them. Counted here are 100,000 to 140,000 clones, 70% to 85% occurring once; the ten biggest clones make up under 5%. CDR3 size: 16 residues. Germline V CDR1 and CDR2: SGHAT, FQNNGV. Trimming stripped 8 bases from V and 5 bases from J, with 24 bases between. Sequenced input: PBMCs. The clonotype comes from a male donor in good health and CMV-seronegative. The rearrangement joins TRBV11-2 to TRBJ1-1, with D perhaps TRBD1 (6 bases). CDR3 in amino acids: CASGGGGGAPWTEAFF. The CDR3 bases are TGTGCCAGCGGCGGGGGCGGGGGGGCGCCGTGGACTGAAGCTTTCTTT.